Below are 29 T cell receptor beta chains sequenced from a single sample in a study of OX40 agonist ivuxolimab in advanced cancers. Here immunoSEQ multiplex PCR was the method, and the copy in TCRdb shows in-frame clones only, minus some. The sample includes around 65,000 clones, 88% seen only once; the top ten take around 5.1%. The sequences come from CD4+ or CD8+ T cells sorted from blood, collected in a trial of the OX40 agonist ivuxolimab. These receptors all come from an adult with an advanced solid tumor such as melanoma, head and neck, liver or kidney cancer.

The chain couples TRBV2 to TRBJ1-2; TRBD1 agrees at 9 bases. The germline V gene encodes CDR1 SNHLY and CDR2 FYNNEI. The V and J ends lost 6 bases and 8 bases, in that order; junction bases with no gene match: 4. The CDR3 sequence is 12 residues long. The DNA of the CDR3 is TGTGCCAGCAGGATTACAGGGGGCGGCTACACCTTC. As protein: CASRITGGGYTF.

This clone was seen once. This chain links TRBV6-5 with TRBJ1-2; D possibly corresponds to TRBD1 (6 bases). The CDR3 has 15 amino acids. V lost 2 bases to trimming and J lost 6 bases, with 16 bases between them. Germline V gene data show CDR1 as MNHEY and CDR2 as SVGAGI. The CDR3 region is CASSYGGRIGNGYTF. CDR3 coding DNA: TGTGCCAGCAGTTACGGGGGGCGCATAGGGAATGGCTACACCTTC.

The V gene is TRBV7-8, the J gene TRBJ2-7; no clear D gene. The ends were cut back, 0 bases at V and 3 bases at J, with 12 bases in the middle. The CDR3 has 15 residues. Germline V lookup: CDR1 SGHVS, CDR2 FQNEAQ. The CDR3 bases are TGTGCCAGCAGCTTAGCCCCGGGTTTTGTCTACGAGCAGTACTTC. Encoded protein: CASSLAPGFVYEQYF.

The genes are TRBV19 and TRBJ2-3; D might be TRBD1 or TRBD2, each matching 5 bases. V was pared by 5 bases and J by 1 base, with 10 bases between. The CDR3 has 14 amino acids. Germline V gene sequence: CDR1 LNHDA, CDR2 SQIVND (reference sequence). Written as DNA, the CDR3 is TGTGCCAGTAGTGGCCGGGACCGCACAGATACGCAGTATTTT. Protein: CASSGRDRTDTQYF.

This clone appeared a single time. The chain carries TRBV30 and TRBJ1-4; D remains ambiguous. This CDR3 contains 14 residues. The germline V gene encodes CDR1 GTSNPN and CDR2 SVGIG (reference sequence). Trimming removed 7 bases from V and 0 bases from J, with 12 bases in between. CDR3 region: CASQAPSTNEKLFF. The CDR3 nucleotides read TGTGCCTCCCAGGCGCCTTCAACTAATGAAAAACTGTTTTTT.

This clone came up a few times. This sequence joins TRBV10-3 and TRBJ1-1, with D perhaps TRBD1 (6 bases). This CDR3 is 14 amino acids long. The V gene lost 4 bases and the J gene lost 6 bases, with 15 bases spanning the gap. CDR1 and CDR2 from the germline V gene are ENHRY and SYGVKD. The DNA of the CDR3 is TGTGCCATCAGTGTTAACGGGGGGGCGGCTGAAGCTTTCTTT. Protein sequence: CAISVNGGAAEAFF.

The genes are TRBV5-4 and TRBJ2-7, with D tentatively TRBD2 (6 bases). The germline CDR1 and CDR2 sequences are SGHNT and YYREEE (reference sequence). Trimming removed 2 bases at V and 6 bases at J, with 12 bases between. The CDR3 extends over 13 amino acids. This CDR3 is CASSLGGRLEQYF. The CDR3 DNA follows: TGTGCCAGCAGCTTAGGAGGGCGCCTCGAGCAGTACTTC.

This clone was observed a handful of times. The genes are TRBV20-1 and TRBJ1-1; D is unresolved. The CDR3 contains 10 residues. Germline CDR1 is DFQATT and CDR2 is SNEGSKA (reference sequence). V lost 5 bases and J 1 base, leaving 2 bases between the germline ends. CDR3 in DNA: TGCAGTGCTCGGAACACTGAAGCTTTCTTT. Its protein is CSARNTEAFF.

Only one count was recorded for this clone. The chain joins TRBV7-6 to TRBJ2-5, with 12 bases fitting TRBD2. V was pared by 2 bases and J by 4 bases, with 8 bases of the junction left unmatched. The CDR3 is 17 residues long. Germline V gene lookup returns CDR1 SGHVS and CDR2 FNYEAQ. The CDR3 DNA reads TGTGCCAGCAGCTTAATGACGACTAGCGGGAGTGGAGAGACCCAGTACTTC. Protein product: CASSLMTTSGSGETQYF.

CDR3: CASSYSGRSYEQYF. Written as DNA, the CDR3 is TGTGCCAGCAGTTACTCCGGGAGGAGTTACGAGCAGTACTTC. The rearrangement uses TRBV6-5 and TRBJ2-7, with 7 bases lining up with TRBD2. CDR3 length equals 14 residues. The V and J ends lost 0 bases and 4 bases, in that order; junction bases with no gene match: 3. Germline CDR1 reads MNHEY; CDR2 reads SVGAGI.

The rearrangement links TRBV7-3 to TRBJ2-5; a weak D match, TRBD2 (6 bases). Per the germline V gene, CDR1 is SGHTA and CDR2 is FQGTGA. The CDR3 loop spans 15 amino acids. Between the trimmed V and J ends, which lost 1 base and 1 base, there was a span of 10 bases. The CDR3 is CASSLNPGAQETQYF. CDR3 sequence (DNA): TGTGCCAGCAGCTTAAACCCGGGAGCCCAAGAGACCCAGTACTTC.

The V and J genes are TRBV5-1 and TRBJ2-3; D is possibly TRBD1 (6 bases). This CDR3 is 15 amino acids long. Germline CDR1 and CDR2: SGHRS and YFSETQ. Trimming removed 0 bases from V and 9 bases from J, with 17 bases in between. The CDR3 is CASSLGAGVVGTQYF. CDR3 sequence (DNA): TGCGCCAGCAGCTTGGGGGCAGGGGTTGTGGGGACGCAGTATTTT.

The chain employs TRBV6-5 and TRBJ1-2; tentatively, D is TRBD1 (6 bases). The CDR3 has 13 residues. Trimming shortened V by 6 bases and J by 2 bases, and 10 bases separated the two germline ends. Germline CDR1 and CDR2: MNHEY and SVGAGI. CDR3: CASSSDRNYGYTF. As DNA, the CDR3 is TGTGCCAGCAGCTCAGACAGGAACTATGGCTACACCTTC.

The J gene is TRBJ2-1, the V gene TRBV7-3, with a possible D match to TRBD2 (6 bases). The germline V and J ends were trimmed by 1 base and 9 bases, with 10 bases remaining between them. Per the germline V gene, CDR1 is SGHTA and CDR2 is FQGTGA. The CDR3 is made up of 13 amino acids. CDR3 sequence: CASSLIKEGEQFF. The CDR3 coding sequence is TGTGCCAGCAGCTTAATTAAGGAGGGTGAGCAGTTCTTC.

The V call is TRBV7-3, the J call TRBJ2-7, with 9 bases fitting TRBD1. CDR3 size: 15 residues. CDR1 and CDR2 from the germline V gene are SGHTA and FQGTGA. Trimming cost V 5 bases and J 0 bases; bases outside gene matches: 5. The CDR3 nucleotides read TGTGCCAGCAGCAACCGGGACAGGGTCTCCTACGAGCAGTACTTC. It codes for CASSNRDRVSYEQYF.

This clone has only one observation. This chain uses TRBV18 with TRBJ2-7; no reliable D call. Deletions cut 5 bases from V and 0 bases from J, with 8 bases between. There are 13 residues in the CDR3. From germline, CDR1 is KGHSH and CDR2 LQKENI. For the CDR3, the DNA is TGTGCCAGCTCAGTGGCCAACTCCTACGAGCAGTACTTC. Translating it yields CASSVANSYEQYF.

The gene calls are TRBV10-3 and TRBJ2-2; weak D call: TRBD1 (7 bases). Trimming pared 3 bases from V and 3 bases from J, leaving 14 bases between. Looked up from germline, CDR1 is ENHRY and CDR2 is SYGVKD. The CDR3 extends over 16 amino acids. The CDR3 protein is CAISDSGRGDTGELFF. CDR3 nucleotides: TGTGCCATCAGTGACTCCGGCAGGGGGGACACCGGGGAGCTGTTTTTT.

As concerns this clone: The sample holds other DNA sequences that translate to the same CDR3. The chain has TRBV30 and TRBJ2-7; D is ambiguous. Germline V gene lookup returns CDR1 GTSNPN and CDR2 SVGIG (reference sequence). The CDR3 runs to 14 residues. With 2 bases removed from V and 2 bases from J, the gap between germline ends came to 13 bases. The CDR3 DNA reads as TGTGCCTGGAGTAGGGCCCCAATGACCTACGAGCAGTACTTC. Amino acid sequence: CAWSRAPMTYEQYF.

V gene TRBV27 combines with J gene TRBJ1-4; D remains unclear. Between the trimmed V and J ends, which lost 8 bases and 9 bases, there was a span of 10 bases. This CDR3 has 11 residues. Germline V lookup: CDR1 MNHEY, CDR2 SMNVEV (reference sequence). The chain's CDR3 is CASLRSQKLFF. The CDR3 nucleotides read TGTGCCAGCCTGAGGTCCCAAAAACTGTTTTTT.

The chain joins TRBV4-1 to TRBJ2-1, with 9 bases identical to TRBD2. The V gene end was trimmed by 4 bases and the J gene end by 5 bases; junction bases not matched to a gene: 9. The CDR3 has 16 amino acids. CDR1 is MGHRA, CDR2 YSYEKL, per germline. CDR3 amino acids: CASSPQRLAVNNEQFF. The CDR3 bases are TGCGCCAGCAGCCCACAACGACTAGCGGTGAACAATGAGCAGTTCTTC.

This sequence joins TRBV30 and TRBJ1-3; D gene ambiguous. CDR1 GTSNPN and CDR2 SVGIG come from the germline V gene (reference sequence). The CDR3 runs to 11 residues. V was cut by 3 bases and J by 4 bases, with 4 bases left in between. The chain's CDR3 is CAWRQGNTIYF. CDR3 bases: TGTGCCTGGAGGCAGGGAAACACCATATATTTT.

On this clone: The sample holds other DNA sequences that translate to the same CDR3. This CDR3 is CASSQGNYGYTF. The CDR3 DNA is TGCGCCAGCAGCCAAGGGAACTATGGCTACACCTTC. V gene TRBV4-3 combines with J gene TRBJ1-2; D is unclear. V lost 1 base, J lost 2 bases, and 2 bases lay in between. Germline CDR1 is LGHNA and CDR2 is YSLEER. CDR3 length: 12 residues.

A few counts support this clone. This chain joins TRBV27 and TRBJ1-6; no clear D. Deletions cut 6 bases from V and 6 bases from J, with 12 bases between. This CDR3 has 14 residues. The germline CDR1 and CDR2 sequences are MNHEY and SMNVEV (reference sequence). The chain's CDR3 is CASRAHPINSPLHF. The DNA of the CDR3 is TGTGCCAGCAGAGCGCACCCGATTAATTCACCCCTCCACTTT.

The chain is built from TRBV2 and TRBJ2-7, with D unclear. The CDR3 covers 14 residues. The germline CDR1 and CDR2 sequences are SNHLY and FYNNEI. Trimming stripped 5 bases from V and 3 bases from J, with 14 bases between. Written as DNA, the CDR3 is TGTGCCAGCAGTAACACATGGAACCTCTACGAGCAGTACTTC. Its protein product is CASSNTWNLYEQYF.

This chain joins TRBV3-2 and TRBJ1-1. TRBV3-2 is a pseudogene. This CDR3 is 9 amino acids long. The CDR3 nucleotides are TGTGCCAGCAGCCATCCGACTTTCTTT. This encodes CASSHPTFF.

The V call is TRBV28, the J call TRBJ2-1; 13 nucleotides match TRBD2. Germline lookup yields CDR1 MDHEN and CDR2 SYDVKM. V lost 6 bases and J lost 6; bases outside the gene matches: 17. CDR3 length equals 19 residues. The CDR3 sequence: CASRVKGLAGSWPLNEQFF. Here the CDR3 DNA reads TGTGCCAGCAGAGTAAAGGGACTAGCGGGATCTTGGCCCCTCAATGAGCAGTTCTTC.

V and J are TRBV7-9 and TRBJ1-1, with D perhaps matching TRBD1 (6 bases). The germline V and J ends were trimmed by 5 bases and 7 bases, with 11 bases remaining between them. Germline V lookup: CDR1 SEHNR, CDR2 FQNEAQ (reference sequence). This CDR3 region has 12 residues. DNA for the CDR3: TGTGCCAGCAGCCTAGAGGGGGTTGAAGCTTTCTTT. Translation: CASSLEGVEAFF.

The rearrangement joins TRBV14 to TRBJ2-7, with 7 bases matching TRBD2. Germline-derived CDR1 and CDR2 are SGHDN and FVKESK. The CDR3 spans 18 residues. J lost 0 bases, V lost 4 bases, and 15 bases had no gene match. The CDR3 DNA reads TGTGCCAGCAGCCCGAGCCCTTTTTTGGCGGGAGCCTCCTACGAGCAGTACTTC. Its translation: CASSPSPFLAGASYEQYF. Supplemented by reference TRBV14 and TRBJ2-7, the full variable domain reads EAGVTQFPSHSVIEKGQTVTLRCDPISGHDNLYWYRRVMGKEIKFLLHFVKESKQDESGMPNNRFLAERTGGTYSTLKVQPAELEDSGVYFCASSPSPFLAGASYEQYFGPGTRLTVT.

This clone was counted once. J is TRBJ2-7 and V is TRBV7-8, with no clear D. This CDR3 spans 12 amino acids. Germline assignment: CDR1 SGHVS and CDR2 FQNEAQ. V was trimmed by 4 bases and J by 6 bases, leaving 10 bases between them. CDR3 nucleotides: TGTGCCAGCAGCTCCCTATCCCGCGAGCAGTACTTC. It specifies CASSSLSREQYF.